Listed below are T cell receptor beta chains from one sample, sequenced in a study of T cells after posttransplantation cyclophosphamide. Measured with immunoSEQ multiplex PCR; TCRdb has only the in-frame clones, and not every one. Altogether 20,000 to 25,000 clones were found in the sample, and no singletons occur. Sequencing was done on a sample of PBMCs. The source is a woman aged 55-69 years in good health, CMV-negative, and a related stem cell transplant donor. CDR3s include the opening cysteine and the closing phenylalanine or tryptophan. Fields, in order: V gene, J gene, D gene, clone size, CDR3 DNA, CDR3 protein. A D gene is named only where the DNA matches it firmly. The size field is filled for only some rows; it gives once, few, many or a size class.

TRBV7-3	TRBJ2-1	TRBD2	many	TGTGCCAGCAGCTTAGCGGGGGGTTACAATGAGCAGTTCTTC	CASSLAGGYNEQFF
TRBV2	TRBJ2-3	.	many	TGTGCCAGCAGTTATACTAGCACAGATACGCAGTATTTT	CASSYTSTDTQYF
TRBV2	TRBJ1-5	TRBD1	many	TGTGCCAGCACCCAGGACAGGAATCAGCCCCAGCATTTT	CASTQDRNQPQHF
TRBV6-5	TRBJ2-5	TRBD2	few	TGTGCCAGCAGTTACGAGCGGGGGGGCCAAGAGACCCAGTACTTC	CASSYERGGQETQYF
TRBV23-1	TRBJ2-7	TRBD1	many	TGCGCCAGCAGTCAGCAAGACAGGGGGTGCGAGCAGTACTTC	CASSQQDRGCEQYF
TRBV6-1	TRBJ2-2	.	many	TGTGCCAGCAGTGGCCAAGGACAGACCGGGGAGCTGTTTTTT	CASSGQGQTGELFF
TRBV2	TRBJ1-5	.	many	TGTGCCAGCAGTGAAGGAGTACAGGATGGAAATCAGCCCCAGCATTTT	CASSEGVQDGNQPQHF
TRBV10-2	TRBJ2-7	.	many	TGCGCCAGCCTGGACAGATTCCGCTCCTACGAGCAGTACTTC	CASLDRFRSYEQYF
TRBV14	TRBJ2-2	.	many	TGTGCCAGCAGCCCCCGGGACTTCTCCACCGGGGAGCTGTTTTTT	CASSPRDFSTGELFF
TRBV2	TRBJ1-5	TRBD1	many	TGTGCCAGTACAGGGGGCAGTCAGCCCCAGCATTTT	CASTGGSQPQHF
TRBV29-1	TRBJ1-2	.	many	TGCAGCCTTCGAGGGGGGGAGGACTATGGCTACACCTTC	CSLRGGEDYGYTF
TRBV6-1	TRBJ2-3	TRBD1	many	TGTGCCAGTGGCCGGGACAGGGGAGCGGATACGCAGTATTTT	CASGRDRGADTQYF
TRBV4-2	TRBJ2-3	TRBD2	.	TGTGCCAGCAACAAACCGGGACTAGCGACAGATACGCAGTATTTT	CASNKPGLATDTQYF
TRBV30	TRBJ2-3	TRBD1	many	TGTGCCTGGAGGGACAGGGGAAATACAGATACGCAGTATTTT	CAWRDRGNTDTQYF
TRBV2	TRBJ1-6	.	many	TGTGCCAGCTTAGTGACACTTTCTAATTCACCCCTCCACTTT	CASLVTLSNSPLHF
TRBV4-2	TRBJ2-2	.	few	TGTGCCAGCAGCCAAGATAGAGCCGGGGAGCTGTTTTTT	CASSQDRAGELFF
TRBV28	TRBJ1-6	.	.	TGTGCCAGCAGTTTAGTCGGGGGTAGTAATTCACCCCTCCACTTT	CASSLVGGSNSPLHF
TRBV11-3	TRBJ1-1	.	many	TGTGCCAGCAGCGTATCCGGGAGTGGCACTGAAGCTTTCTTT	CASSVSGSGTEAFF
TRBV28	TRBJ2-2	TRBD1	many	TGTGCCAGCAGTTTACCCGGGACAGGGATTAACGGGGAGCTGTTTTTT	CASSLPGTGINGELFF
TRBV30	TRBJ2-3	.	.	TGTGCCTGGAGTAACGGGGGATTTCGAACAGATACGCAGTATTTT	CAWSNGGFRTDTQYF
TRBV28	TRBJ2-7	.	many	TGTGCCAGCACGGGGTTTTTATACGAGCAGTACTTC	CASTGFLYEQYF
TRBV2	TRBJ2-7	TRBD2	many	TGTGCCAGCAGACGAGGCCGGGGAGGGTCGAGCTCCTACGAGCAGTACTTC	CASRRGRGGSSSYEQYF
TRBV6-5	TRBJ1-2	.	.	TGTGCCAGCAAGGAGGCCAACTATGGCTACACCTTC	CASKEANYGYTF
TRBV28	TRBJ1-4	.	many	TGTGCCAGCAGTTCATACGGGGGGACTAATGAAAAACTGTTTTTT	CASSSYGGTNEKLFF
TRBV11-1	TRBJ1-6	.	many	TGTGCCAGCAGCTCCTACGTACAGGATTCACCCCTCCACTTT	CASSSYVQDSPLHF
TRBV5-1	TRBJ1-2	TRBD1	many	TGCGCCAGCAGCTTGGGACAGGGGGAGTATGGCTACACCTTC	CASSLGQGEYGYTF
TRBV2	TRBJ2-4	.	many	TGTGCCAGCAGAACGGGAGTGGTGAACATTCAGTACTTC	CASRTGVVNIQYF
TRBV9	TRBJ1-2	.	few	TGTGCCAGCAGCCCCGCGGGGGCGGACTATGGCTACACCTTC	CASSPAGADYGYTF
TRBV5-6	TRBJ2-1	.	many	TGTGCCAGCAAGGGCGGGCCCACCTACAATGAGCAGTTCTTC	CASKGGPTYNEQFF
TRBV19	TRBJ1-6	TRBD1	many	TGTGCCAGTACCGGGACAGGGAGCGATTCACCCCTCCACTTT	CASTGTGSDSPLHF
TRBV6-1	TRBJ1-1	.	many	TGTGCCAGCAGCGCACTTCGGGTTTCAACTGAAGCTTTCTTT	CASSALRVSTEAFF
TRBV28	TRBJ1-4	TRBD1	many	TGTGCCAGCAGTTTGAGACCGGGACAGCCGTTTTTT	CASSLRPGQPFF
TRBV27	TRBJ2-3	.	many	TGTGCCAGCAGTTTATCGTTTGAGCTCGGGACGCAGTATTTT	CASSLSFELGTQYF
TRBV9	TRBJ1-2	TRBD1	few	TGTGCCAGCAGCTCGCACAGGGGGCTGGATAACTATGGCTACACCTTC	CASSSHRGLDNYGYTF
TRBV30	TRBJ1-1	.	many	TGTGCCTGGAGTCCCCAGGGGTGGACTGAAGCTTTCTTT	CAWSPQGWTEAFF
TRBV6-6	TRBJ1-4	.	many	TGTGCCAGCAGGGACCGGGGATCAAATGAAAAACTGTTTTTT	CASRDRGSNEKLFF
TRBV9	TRBJ1-6	.	many	TGTGCCAGCAGCGTAGGACAGGTTGGTTCACCCCTCCACTTT	CASSVGQVGSPLHF
TRBV6-5	TRBJ2-1	TRBD2	many	TGTGCCAGCAGTTCTAGGGGCCGCGGGACTACGGGATTCTTC	CASSSRGRGTTGFF
TRBV2	TRBJ2-3	.	many	TGTGCCAGCAGGGAACAGGGAATTGGCACAGATACGCAGTATTTT	CASREQGIGTDTQYF
TRBV19	TRBJ2-2	.	many	TGTGCCAGTAGCAGCGCCGGAAGGGGGAAGACGGACACCGGGGAGCTGTTTTTT	CASSSAGRGKTDTGELFF
TRBV30	TRBJ2-1	TRBD1	many	TGTGCCTGGAGTTACTACTCCGGGACAGGGAAGAATGAGCAGTTCTTC	CAWSYYSGTGKNEQFF
TRBV9	TRBJ2-7	.	.	TGTGCCAGCAGCGTAGGGCCAGGGGCTATCGGGCACGAGCAGTACTTC	CASSVGPGAIGHEQYF
TRBV7-2	TRBJ1-2	.	many	TGTGCCAGCAATCTAGGAGGGAACTATGGCTACACCTTC	CASNLGGNYGYTF
TRBV28	TRBJ1-5	TRBD1	many	TGTGCCAGCAGTCAAGACAGGGTCCGCAATCAGCCCCAGCATTTT	CASSQDRVRNQPQHF
TRBV5-6	TRBJ2-3	TRBD2	many	TGTGCCAGCAGCCGCCTAGCGGGGGGCACAGATACGCAGTATTTT	CASSRLAGGTDTQYF
TRBV9	TRBJ1-1	.	many	TGTGCCAGCAGCGTATTTGACAGATCTGTCACTGAAGCTTTCTTT	CASSVFDRSVTEAFF
TRBV18	TRBJ1-6	TRBD1	many	TGTGCCAGCTCACCACCGGGACAGGGCGCCAGGCCCCTCCACTTT	CASSPPGQGARPLHF
TRBV5-1	TRBJ2-1	.	many	TGCGCCAGCAGCTTGGGCGGGGCGGGACCTGCCTACAATGAGCAGTTCTTC	CASSLGGAGPAYNEQFF
TRBV5-4	TRBJ1-1	TRBD1	many	TGTGCCAGCAGCCCCGGACAGGGAAGGACTGAAGCTTTCTTT	CASSPGQGRTEAFF
TRBV6-6	TRBJ2-5	.	many	TGTGCCAGCAGTTACGCGTTCGGGTCCTTACAAGAGACCCAGTACTTC	CASSYAFGSLQETQYF
TRBV19	TRBJ2-7	.	many	TGTGCCAGTAGTATGTCGGGAGTGAACTACGAGCAGTACTTC	CASSMSGVNYEQYF
TRBV30	TRBJ2-1	.	.	TGTGCCTGGAGTGTACAAAGAGACTTTCCAAGCTCCTACAATGAGCAGTTCTTC	CAWSVQRDFPSSYNEQFF
TRBV5-6	TRBJ2-7	TRBD2	many	TGTGCCAGCAGCTTGGGGGGAGGGCTAGCGGTCTCCTACGAGCAGTACTTC	CASSLGGGLAVSYEQYF
TRBV10-3	TRBJ1-2	TRBD1	many	TGTGCCATCACCACCGGGACAGGGACAGGTGGCTACACCTTC	CAITTGTGTGGYTF
TRBV5-1	TRBJ1-3	.	many	TGCGCCAGCAGCTCCGGGGGTACTGGAAACACCATATATTTT	CASSSGGTGNTIYF
TRBV28	TRBJ2-1	TRBD1	few	TGTGCCAGCAGTCCGACGGGACAGGGGACCGATGAGCAGTTCTTC	CASSPTGQGTDEQFF
TRBV4-3	TRBJ1-5	TRBD1	many	TGCGCCAGCAGCCAAGGGGTGGATAGGGGACAGGGAAAATATAGCAATCAGCCCCAGCATTTT	CASSQGVDRGQGKYSNQPQHF
TRBV11-2	TRBJ1-6	TRBD1	many	TGTGCCAGCAGCCCGAAGGGGGACAGGGGGAATTCACCCCTCCACTTT	CASSPKGDRGNSPLHF
TRBV7-2	TRBJ1-6	TRBD1	few	TGTGCCAGCAGCTTAGACGGGACAGGCGATTCACCCCTCCACTTT	CASSLDGTGDSPLHF